The T cell receptor beta chain under discussion was sequenced for a study of Tregs in tolerant kidney transplant recipients. This CDR3 contains 12 residues. The V gene end was trimmed by 2 bases and the J gene end by 8 bases; junction bases not matched to a gene: 5. From germline, CDR1 is GTSNPN and CDR2 SVGIG (reference sequence). The nonmyeloablative bone marrow transplants came from related graft donors, with transient mixed chimerism. TCRdb keeps only in-frame clones here, not all; method: immunoSEQ multiplex PCR. The table shows more than 90,000 clones, with under 95% occurring only once. On this clone: Its antigen is unidentified.

Overall study findings and caveats: Findings come from small patient numbers and require larger validation. The most relevant donor-specific Treg TCRbeta repertoire apparently came from expansion with activated donor B cells. No direct test of biological reproducibility was done here. Tolerant patients' donor-specific Tregs expanded beyond overall Tregs, suggesting antigen-driven growth.

This TCR was recovered from a human patient who received a combined kidney and bone marrow transplant. Part of the T cells may come from the graft donor. Sequencing used CD4+ T cells from blood (PBMCs), obtained 12 months after the transplant. The chain carries TRBV30 and TRBJ1-1; 7 nucleotides agree with TRBD1. For the CDR3, the DNA is TGTGCCTGGAGTTACAGGGGACAGGAAGCTTTCTTT. It is translated as CAWSYRGQEAFF.